The 11 T cell receptor beta chains presented below share a single source sample, sequenced in a study of T-cell memory formation after mild COVID-19. MiXCR, run by TCRdb on the 5' RACE reads, gives a single entry per CDR3 protein. The sample has approximately 350,000 distinct CDR3 sequences, roughly 14% seen once. Sequencing was done on a sample of PBMCs or a T cell subset sorted from them (not recorded which). The receptors were sampled from a man between 18 and 35 years old who had mild COVID-19 (a few samples of this study predate the infection). Cell type and time point are not known.

V is TRBV6-1 and J is TRBJ1-2; D possibly corresponds to TRBD1 (6 bases). Germline V gene sequence: CDR1 MNHNS, CDR2 SASEGT. The CDR3 totals 13 residues. The V gene lost 0 bases and the J gene lost 8 bases, with 10 bases spanning the gap. The chain's CDR3 is CASSEAGGRGYTF. The CDR3 bases are TGTGCCAGCAGTGAAGCGGGGGGCCGCGGCTACACCTTC.

This clonotype has at least ten counts. The chain links TRBV11-2 to TRBJ2-1, with D perhaps TRBD2 (6 bases). The length of the CDR3 is 18 residues. Germline V gene lookup returns CDR1 SGHAT and CDR2 FQNNGV. V lost 2 bases to trimming and J lost 1 base, with 18 bases between them. The CDR3 loop is CASSLRILAVMSYNEQFF. In DNA, the CDR3 is TGTGCCAGCAGCTTAAGGATATTAGCGGTGATGTCCTACAATGAGCAGTTCTTC.

The chain employs TRBV29-1 and TRBJ2-1, with TRBD1 as a possible D gene (5 bases). V lost 3 bases, J lost 8 bases, and 17 bases lay in between. This CDR3 contains 14 residues. Germline CDR1 reads SQVTM; CDR2 reads ANQGSEA. For the CDR3, the DNA is TGCAGCGTTGACCCAGGCGCGCTACAGGATGAGCAGTTCTTC. Translating it yields CSVDPGALQDEQFF.

This clonotype came up many times. The chain carries TRBV7-9 and TRBJ2-3, with unresolved D. Per germline, CDR1 SEHNR and CDR2 FQNEAQ (reference sequence). V gave up 5 bases and J gave up 0 bases, with 12 bases separating them. There are 15 residues in the CDR3. The CDR3 here is CASSPSSVSTDTQYF. The CDR3, as DNA: TGTGCCAGCAGCCCTTCCTCGGTTAGCACAGATACGCAGTATTTT.

This clonotype was found a few times. The chain carries TRBV6-1 and TRBJ2-1, with 14 bases matching TRBD2. The ends lost 7 bases at V and 2 bases at J; junction bases unmatched: 4. CDR3 length: 16 amino acids. CDR1 and CDR2 (germline): MNHNS, SASEGT. The CDR3 nucleotides are TGTGCCAGCAAGAGGACTAGCGGGGGGCCCTACAATGAGCAGTTCTTC. Its translation: CASKRTSGGPYNEQFF.

This clonotype occurred many times. The chain recombines TRBV6-1 with TRBJ2-1, with 10 nucleotides matching TRBD1. V shed 5 bases and J 6 bases; nucleotides not matched to a gene: 7. The CDR3 length is 15 residues. CDR1 is MNHNS, CDR2 SASEGT, per germline. This CDR3 reads CASSPRDRGFNEQFF. CDR3 nucleotide sequence: TGTGCCAGCAGTCCCCGGGACAGGGGTTTCAATGAGCAGTTCTTC.

This clonotype was seen once. The rearrangement joins TRBV19 to TRBJ2-6; no clear D gene. CDR1 and CDR2 (germline): LNHDA, SQIVND (reference sequence). V lost 6 bases, J lost 0 bases, and 9 bases lay in between. The CDR3 contains 15 residues. CDR3 sequence reads: CASRGKYSGANVLTF. In DNA, the CDR3 is TGTGCCAGTAGAGGCAAGTACTCTGGGGCCAACGTCCTGACTTTC.

In this sample, this clonotype turned up a few times. J is TRBJ2-7 and V is TRBV5-5; tentatively, D is TRBD1 or TRBD2 (5 bases each). Germline CDR1 and CDR2: SGHKS and YYEKEE (reference sequence). CDR3 length equals 12 residues. With 2 bases removed from V and 6 bases from J, the gap between germline ends came to 9 bases. The CDR3 is CASSFWGREQYV. The CDR3, as DNA: TGTGCCAGCAGCTTTTGGGGACGCGAGCAGTACGTC.

This CDR3 reads CASSDGQNNQPQHF. DNA for the CDR3: TGTGCCAGCAGTGACGGACAGAACAATCAGCCCCAGCATTTT. V gene TRBV25-1 combines with J gene TRBJ1-5; tentatively, D is TRBD1 (6 bases). CDR3 length equals 14 residues. V lost 3 bases to trimming and J lost 3 bases, with 9 bases between them. Germline CDR1 is MGHDK and CDR2 is SYGVNS.

This sequence joins TRBV7-2 and TRBJ2-7; D perhaps matches TRBD2 (5 bases). In germline, CDR1 is SGHTA, CDR2 FQGNSA. The CDR3 has 13 amino acids. Between the trimmed V and J ends, which lost 4 bases and 5 bases, there was a span of 12 bases. The CDR3 region has the DNA TGTGCCAGCAGCTCACTAGTTTCCCACGAGCAGTACTTC. Its protein is CASSSLVSHEQYF.

This clonotype was recorded many times. The gene calls are TRBV20-1 and TRBJ2-7; the D is unclear. Germline V CDR1 and CDR2: DFQATT, SNEGSKA (reference sequence). Between the trimmed V and J ends, which lost 6 bases and 1 base, there was a span of 13 bases. The CDR3 contains 13 residues. In nucleotides, the CDR3 is TGCAGTGCCCGACGGGTCAGTTCCTACGAGCAGTACGTC. Amino acids: CSARRVSSYEQYV.